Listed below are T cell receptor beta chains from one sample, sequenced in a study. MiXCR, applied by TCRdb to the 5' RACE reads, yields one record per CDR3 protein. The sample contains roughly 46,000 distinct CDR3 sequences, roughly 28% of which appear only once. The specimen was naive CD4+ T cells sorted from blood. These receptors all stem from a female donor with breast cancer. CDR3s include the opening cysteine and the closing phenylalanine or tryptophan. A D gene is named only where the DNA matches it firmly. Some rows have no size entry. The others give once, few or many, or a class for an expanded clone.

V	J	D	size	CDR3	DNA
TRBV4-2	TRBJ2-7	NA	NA	CASSGAATNEQYF	TGCGCCAGCAGCGGAGCGGCGACCAACGAGCAGTACTTC
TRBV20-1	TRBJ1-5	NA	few	CSAGGFSNQPQHF	TGCAGTGCTGGGGGGTTTAGCAATCAGCCCCAGCATTTT
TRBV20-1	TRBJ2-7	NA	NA	CSASRTNYEQYF	TGCAGTGCTAGCCGGACTAACTACGAGCAGTACTTC
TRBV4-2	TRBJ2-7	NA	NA	CASSPRDGQTYEQYF	TGTGCCAGCAGCCCAAGAGACGGACAGACCTACGAGCAGTACTTC
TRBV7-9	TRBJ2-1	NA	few	CASSLGGADNEQFF	TGTGCCAGCAGCTTAGGTGGGGCCGACAATGAGCAGTTCTTC
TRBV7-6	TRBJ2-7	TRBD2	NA	CASSPPPSGGYEQYF	TGTGCCAGCAGCCCCCCCCCTAGCGGGGGCTACGAGCAGTACTTC
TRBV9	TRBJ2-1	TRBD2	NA	CASSPRPSGGSSYNEQFF	TGTGCCAGCAGCCCCCGTCCAAGCGGGGGGAGCTCCTACAATGAGCAGTTCTTC
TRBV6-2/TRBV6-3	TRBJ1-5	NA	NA	CASSWGGAEPQHF	TGTGCCAGCAGTTGGGGGGGGGCTGAGCCCCAGCATTTT
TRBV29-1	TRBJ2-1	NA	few	CSVPLWKGTYNEQFF	TGCAGCGTTCCCCTTTGGAAGGGCACCTACAATGAGCAGTTCTTC
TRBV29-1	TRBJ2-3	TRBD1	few	CSAEPGTGEEDTQYF	TGCAGCGCCGAGCCCGGGACAGGGGAGGAAGATACGCAGTATTTT
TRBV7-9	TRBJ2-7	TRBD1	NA	CASSLPTTGGKYEQYF	TGTGCCAGCAGCCTACCCACTACAGGGGGCAAGTACGAGCAGTACTTC
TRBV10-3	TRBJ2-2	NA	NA	CAISYAAAGPNTGELFF	TGTGCCATCAGTTATGCGGCGGCGGGCCCGAACACCGGGGAGCTGTTTTTT
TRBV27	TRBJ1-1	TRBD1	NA	CASSYLPGQGQNTEAFF	TGTGCCAGCAGTTACTTACCTGGACAGGGGCAAAACACTGAAGCTTTCTTT
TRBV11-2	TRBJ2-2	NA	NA	CASRQGGTGELFF	TGTGCCAGCAGACAGGGCGGCACCGGGGAGCTGTTTTTT
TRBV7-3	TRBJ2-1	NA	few	CASSLIRGGDEQFF	TGTGCCAGCAGCTTAATTAGGGGCGGAGATGAGCAGTTCTTC
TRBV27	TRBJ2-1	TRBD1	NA	CASSPGQGNEQFF	TGTGCCAGCAGTCCGGGACAGGGGAATGAGCAGTTCTTC
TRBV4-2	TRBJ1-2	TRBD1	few	CASSQNTGGDYGYTF	TGTGCCAGCAGCCAAAACACAGGGGGCGACTATGGCTACACCTTC
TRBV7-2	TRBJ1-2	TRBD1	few	CASSNRDRGLLTF	TGTGCCAGCAGCAACCGGGACAGGGGATTGTTAACCTTC
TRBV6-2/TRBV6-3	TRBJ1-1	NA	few	CASSNQANTEAFF	TGTGCCAGCAGCAACCAGGCGAACACTGAAGCTTTCTTT
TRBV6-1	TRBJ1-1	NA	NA	CASSESGHHTEAFF	TGTGCCAGCAGTGAATCGGGACACCACACTGAAGCTTTCTTT
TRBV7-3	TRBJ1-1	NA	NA	CASRGDTEAFF	TGTGCCAGCCGGGGGGACACTGAAGCTTTCTTT
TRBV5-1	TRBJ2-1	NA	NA	CASSLQGNEQFF	TGCGCCAGCAGCTTACAGGGCAATGAGCAGTTCTTC
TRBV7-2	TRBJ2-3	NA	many	CASSRERGASGTDTQYF	TGTGCCAGCAGCCGTGAGAGGGGGGCCTCTGGCACAGATACGCAGTATTTT
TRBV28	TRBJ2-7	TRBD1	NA	CASLPGTVGEQYF	TGTGCCAGCCTACCCGGGACAGTTGGCGAGCAGTACTTC
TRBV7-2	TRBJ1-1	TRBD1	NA	CASSSDRGYTEAFF	TGTGCCAGCAGCTCGGACAGGGGTTATACTGAAGCTTTCTTT
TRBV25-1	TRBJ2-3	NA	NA	CASSHRGDTQYF	TGTGCCAGCAGCCATCGGGGGGATACGCAGTATTTT
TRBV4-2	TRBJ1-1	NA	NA	CASSQDSRNTEAFF	TGTGCCAGCAGCCAAGATTCGAGGAACACTGAAGCTTTCTTT
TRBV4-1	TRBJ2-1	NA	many	CASSQDRASRGNEQFF	TGCGCCAGCAGCCAAGACCGGGCTAGCCGCGGCAATGAGCAGTTCTTC
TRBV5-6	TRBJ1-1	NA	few	CASSPPVGGTEAFF	TGTGCCAGCAGCCCACCGGTGGGGGGCACTGAAGCTTTCTTT
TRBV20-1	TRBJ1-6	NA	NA	CSARVTGLAGSYNSPLHF	TGCAGTGCTAGAGTAACAGGGTTGGCAGGGTCCTATAATTCACCCCTCCACTTT
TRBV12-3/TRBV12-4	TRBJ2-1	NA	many	CASSSIREQFF	TGTGCCAGCAGTTCTATTCGAGAGCAGTTCTTC
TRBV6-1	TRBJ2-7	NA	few	CASSEAGPQYEQYF	TGTGCCAGCAGTGAAGCGGGCCCGCAATACGAGCAGTACTTC
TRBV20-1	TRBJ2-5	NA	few	CSAHGAQETQYF	TGCAGTGCTCATGGGGCCCAAGAGACCCAGTACTTC
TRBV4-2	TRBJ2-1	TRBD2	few	CASSPRTSGEYYNEQFF	TGTGCCAGCAGCCCCCGGACTAGCGGGGAATATTACAATGAGCAGTTCTTC
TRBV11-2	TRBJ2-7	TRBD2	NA	CASSPGTSTHEQYF	TGTGCCAGCAGCCCCGGGACTAGCACCCACGAGCAGTACTTC
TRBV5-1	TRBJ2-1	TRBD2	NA	CASSLSGDPSFNEQFF	TGCGCCAGCAGCCTTAGCGGGGATCCGTCCTTCAATGAGCAGTTCTTC
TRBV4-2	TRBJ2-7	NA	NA	CASSQLRGSLYEQYF	TGTGCCAGCAGCCAGCTCAGGGGAAGTCTCTACGAGCAGTACTTC
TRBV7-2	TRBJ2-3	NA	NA	CASSYNRGAGASTDTQYF	TGTGCCAGCAGCTATAATAGGGGGGCGGGAGCTAGCACAGATACGCAGTATTTT
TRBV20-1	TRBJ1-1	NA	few	CSASGLGGQGTEAFF	TGCAGTGCTAGCGGATTGGGGGGCCAGGGCACTGAAGCTTTCTTT
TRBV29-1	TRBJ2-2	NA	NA	CSVGVLEATGELFF	TGCAGCGTTGGGGTCCTAGAGGCCACCGGGGAGCTGTTTTTT
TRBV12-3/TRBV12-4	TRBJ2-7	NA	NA	CASRLGGADGLAYF	TGTGCCAGCAGACTAGGCGGGGCAGATGGTTTGGCGTACTTC
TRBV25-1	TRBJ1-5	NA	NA	CASSEGTWGDQPQHF	TGTGCCAGCAGTGAGGGGACGTGGGGCGATCAGCCCCAGCATTTT
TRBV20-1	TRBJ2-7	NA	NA	CSASQATYEQYF	TGCAGTGCTAGCCAGGCCACCTACGAGCAGTACTTC
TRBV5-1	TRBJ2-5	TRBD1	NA	CASSLAPGTGGETQYF	TGCGCCAGCAGCTTGGCACCCGGGACAGGGGGCGAGACCCAGTACTTC
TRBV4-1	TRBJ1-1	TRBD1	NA	CASSQDPGTGATEASF	TGCGCCAGCAGCCAAGATCCGGGGACAGGGGCGACTGAAGCTTCCTTT
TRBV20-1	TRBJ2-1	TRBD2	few	CSARTGLAGGRGDEQFF	TGCAGTGCTAGGACGGGACTAGCGGGGGGCCGGGGCGATGAGCAGTTCTTC
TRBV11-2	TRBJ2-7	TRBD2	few	CASSLDRRLAGGSEQYF	TGTGCCAGCAGCTTAGATCGGAGGCTAGCGGGGGGAAGCGAGCAGTACTTC
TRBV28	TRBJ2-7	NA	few	CASSNTGSSYEQYF	TGTGCCAGCAGTAACACAGGGTCGTCCTACGAGCAGTACTTC
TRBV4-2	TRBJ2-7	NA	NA	CASSQDSRFSEQYF	TGTGCCAGCAGCCAAGATTCAAGGTTCAGCGAGCAGTACTTC
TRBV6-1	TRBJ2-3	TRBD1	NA	CASSPGTVADTQYF	TGTGCCAGCAGCCCCGGGACAGTGGCAGATACGCAGTATTTT
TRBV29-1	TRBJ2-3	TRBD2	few	CSVLSGGADTQYF	TGCAGCGTTCTTAGCGGGGGCGCAGATACGCAGTATTTT
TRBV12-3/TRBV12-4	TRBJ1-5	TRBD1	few	CASRLGQNQPQHF	TGTGCCAGCAGACTGGGACAGAATCAGCCCCAGCATTTT
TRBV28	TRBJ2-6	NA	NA	CASRPTGWELSGANVLTF	TGTGCCAGCAGGCCCACAGGGTGGGAGCTCTCTGGGGCCAACGTCCTGACTTTC
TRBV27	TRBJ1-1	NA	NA	CASSPRGSTEAFF	TGTGCCAGCAGTCCCCGAGGGAGTACTGAAGCTTTCTTT